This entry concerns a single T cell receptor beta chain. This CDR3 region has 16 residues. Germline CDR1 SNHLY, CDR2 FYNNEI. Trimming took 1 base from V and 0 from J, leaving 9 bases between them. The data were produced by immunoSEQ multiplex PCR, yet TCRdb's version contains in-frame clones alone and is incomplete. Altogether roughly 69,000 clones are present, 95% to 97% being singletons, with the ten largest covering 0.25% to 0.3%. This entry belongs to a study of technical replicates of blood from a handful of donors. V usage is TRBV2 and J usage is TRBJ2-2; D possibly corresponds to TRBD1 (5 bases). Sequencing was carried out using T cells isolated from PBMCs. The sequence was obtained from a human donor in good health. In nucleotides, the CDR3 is TGTGCCAGCAGTGAAGATGGGGCTTCGAACACCGGGGAGCTGTTTTTT. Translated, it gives CASSEDGASNTGELFF.